The entry below describes one TCR beta chain. The antigen is undetermined. These data belong to a study of cytomegalovirus exposure and HLA in healthy donors. CDR3 length equals 12 residues. Trimming stripped 7 bases from V and 7 bases from J, with 13 bases between. Germline CDR1 SNHLY, CDR2 FYNNEI. Study-level points and caveats: The availability of immune exposure information extended only to CMV serostatus.

Use of 60 Vbeta and 13 Jbeta primers characterized the PCR. Generated by immunoSEQ multiplex PCR, the TCRdb table keeps only in-frame clones and is missing some. The table has more than 150,000 clones, about four fifths seen once. Sequencing input: PBMCs. The rearrangement uses TRBV2 and TRBJ2-5; TRBD2 is a possible D gene (6 bases). This clonotype was sampled from a woman in her twenties or thirties in good health and CMV-seropositive. In DNA form, the CDR3 reads TGTGCCAGCATCGGTGGAGCGGGGACCCAGTACTTC. This sequence encodes CASIGGAGTQYF.